This TCR beta chain stems from a study of T cells in Graves' hyperthyroidism and ophthalmopathy. The overall study: Once the initial diagnosis was made, peripheral blood was obtained before any treatment.

These patients, aged 18 to 65, had recently diagnosed hyperthyroidism lasting under 2 months. With regard to this clonotype: The antigen is undetermined.

Amplification of TCR beta CDR3 regions used RNA as the template. A first-round RT-PCR of the TCR CDR3 used the HTBI primer set. TCRdb re-analysed the multiplex PCR reads in MiXCR, keeping a single row per CDR3 protein. The top ten hold less than 9.5% of the sample, which has about 560,000 distinct CDR3 sequences, around 16% seen once. Broader study findings: Blood samples included most of the expanded thyroid clonotypes exceeding 0.001.

The V and J ends lost 10 bases and 6 bases respectively, with 16 bases between them. Germline CDR1 reads ENHRY; CDR2 reads SYGVKD. The CDR3 runs 13 residues. This sequence originates from a woman younger than 45 with Graves' hyperthyroidism. V is TRBV10-3 and J is TRBJ2-1; a weak D match, TRBD2 (6 bases). The material sequenced was blood. Written as DNA, the CDR3 is TGTGCCAGTAACCGGGACGGGAGCAATGAGCAGTTCTTC. Amino acids: CASNRDGSNEQFF.